This is a list of T cell receptor beta chains from one sample in a study of cytomegalovirus exposure and HLA in healthy donors. Profiled with immunoSEQ multiplex PCR; TCRdb holds only in-frame clones, not every one. Across 60,000 or so clones, the top ten clones capture approximately 10% of the sample. The sample comprised PBMCs. These receptors were obtained from a man between 50 and 59 years old in good health and CMV-seropositive. Each CDR3 is given with its conserved first and last residue. The order of the fields is V gene, J gene, D gene, CDR3 DNA, CDR3 protein. D genes are given only for firm matches.

TRBV5-6	TRBJ2-2	TRBD2	TGTGCCAGCAGCTCCCCGGGAGGGACCACCGGGGAGCTGTTTTTT	CASSSPGGTTGELFF
TRBV7-9	TRBJ1-1	-	TGTGCCAGCAGCACAGTGGAGGTAGGCGGTGAAGCTTTCTTT	CASSTVEVGGEAFF
TRBV5-4	TRBJ2-1	TRBD2	TGTGCCAGCAGCTTGCCGGGAGGATCCTACAATGAGCAGTTCTTC	CASSLPGGSYNEQFF
TRBV6-1	TRBJ2-7	TRBD2	TGTGCCAGCCGGGAGGTATCCCAGGGCACCTACGAGCAGTACTTC	CASREVSQGTYEQYF
TRBV10-3	TRBJ1-1	-	TGTGCCATCAGGACAGGAATGGAGGCTTTCTTT	CAIRTGMEAFF
TRBV5-6	TRBJ2-5	-	TGTGCCAGCAGCTCGAACCGGGAAAGCCGTCCAGAGACCCAGTACTTC	CASSSNRESRPETQYF
TRBV29-1	TRBJ2-5	-	TGCAGCGCAAAGACAGGGAGGGAGACCCAGTACTTC	CSAKTGRETQYF
TRBV7-9	TRBJ1-1	-	TGTGCCAGCCAGGAGACAGTGGACATGAACACTGAAGCTTTCTTT	CASQETVDMNTEAFF
TRBV21-1	TRBJ2-7	-	TGTGCCAGCAGCAAGGGGGACAGGGGACCGGCCTACGAGCAGTACTTC	CASSKGDRGPAYEQYF
TRBV6-5	TRBJ2-1	TRBD2	TGTGCCAGCAGTTACGCGGGGGGGGACAATGAGCAGTTCTTC	CASSYAGGDNEQFF
TRBV7-9	TRBJ2-3	TRBD1	TGTGCCAGCAGCACGACAGGGGGCGCAGATACGCAGTATTTT	CASSTTGGADTQYF
TRBV7-2	TRBJ2-2	TRBD2	TGTGCCAGCAGCTCTAAGAGCGGGATCGCCGGGGAGCTGTTTTTT	CASSSKSGIAGELFF
TRBV18	TRBJ1-5	TRBD1	TGTGCCAGCAGCGGACAGGGGGGCAATCAGCCCCAGCATTTT	CASSGQGGNQPQHF
TRBV19	TRBJ1-2	-	TGTGCCAGTAGTATAGCAGGGATCAATGGCTACACCTTC	CASSIAGINGYTF
TRBV6-5	TRBJ1-1	TRBD1	TGTGCCAGCAGTTACCGGGGACAGGGGGCGCGGGGAGCTTTCTTT	CASSYRGQGARGAFF
TRBV28	TRBJ2-1	-	TGTGCCAGCAGCGGCGGGATCGTTACTGAGCAGTTCTTC	CASSGGIVTEQFF
TRBV6-6	TRBJ1-5	-	TGTGCCAGCACCTACGGGAATAACAATCAGCCCCAGCATTTT	CASTYGNNNQPQHF
TRBV7-9	TRBJ2-7	-	TGTGCCAGCAGCTTACTTTCTAGCTCCTACGAGCAGTACTTC	CASSLLSSSYEQYF
TRBV4-1	TRBJ2-6	TRBD1	TGCGCCAGCAGCCAAGAAGAGGGGACAGGGTTCTCTGGGGCCAACGTCCTGACTTTC	CASSQEEGTGFSGANVLTF
TRBV11-2	TRBJ1-2	TRBD1	TGTGCCAGCAGTTCAGGGGGAATAGCTAACTATGGCTACACCTTC	CASSSGGIANYGYTF
TRBV11-2	TRBJ1-5	TRBD1	TGTGCCAGCAGCCTGGACAGGGGTCAGCCCCAGCATTTT	CASSLDRGQPQHF
TRBV7-2	TRBJ2-7	TRBD2	TGTGCCAGCAGCCGACTAGCGGGGCCTTCCGAGCAGTACTTC	CASSRLAGPSEQYF
TRBV4-3	TRBJ2-1	TRBD1	TGCGCCAGCAGCCAGCCGTCGACAGGGGGCGTTGAGCAGTTCTTC	CASSQPSTGGVEQFF
TRBV6-1	TRBJ2-6	-	TGTGCCAGCAGCACCTCTGCAGCTGGGGCCAACGTCCTGACTTTC	CASSTSAAGANVLTF
TRBV13	TRBJ2-5	TRBD1	TGTGCCAGCAGCTCCCGACAGGGGGCTTTGGGGGAGACCCAGTACTTC	CASSSRQGALGETQYF
TRBV19	TRBJ2-5	TRBD1	TGTGCCAGTAGTATATATGGCCCGACAGGGGCCCAAGAGACCCAGTACTTC	CASSIYGPTGAQETQYF
TRBV4-3	TRBJ2-7	-	TGCGCCAGCAGCCCCTTGCCGGGTTCCTACGAGCAGTACTTC	CASSPLPGSYEQYF
TRBV5-6	TRBJ1-4	TRBD1	TGTGCCAGCAGCTCCACAGGGGGAGCTAATGAAAAACTGTTTTTT	CASSSTGGANEKLFF
TRBV19	TRBJ2-2	-	TGTGCCAGTAGTATAGTACAGGGTGGCACCGGGGAGCTGTTTTTT	CASSIVQGGTGELFF
TRBV9	TRBJ1-3	TRBD1	TGTGCCAGCAGTCCACAGGGGGCTGGAAACACCATATATTTT	CASSPQGAGNTIYF
TRBV30	TRBJ1-1	-	TGTTCATCGGACATAGACGACACTGAAGCTTTCTTT	CSSDIDDTEAFF
TRBV7-9	TRBJ1-1	-	TGTGCCAGCAGCCCAAAAACTGAAGCTTTCTTT	CASSPKTEAFF
TRBV6-4	TRBJ1-2	TRBD1	TGTGCCAGCAGTGACGAACTCAACAGGGGTACCGACTATGGCTACACCTTC	CASSDELNRGTDYGYTF
TRBV4-1	TRBJ2-7	-	TGCGCCAGCAGCCGAGACCTATCATTCTCCTACGAGCAGTACTTC	CASSRDLSFSYEQYF
TRBV7-9	TRBJ2-5	TRBD1	TGTGCCAGCAGCTTAGGACAGGGATGGTACGAGACCCAGTACTTC	CASSLGQGWYETQYF
TRBV6-6	TRBJ2-7	TRBD2	TGTGCCAGCAGTTACTCGGGGGGGAACGAGCAGTACTTC	CASSYSGGNEQYF
TRBV4-3	TRBJ2-1	TRBD2	TGCGCCAGCAGCCAACATAGCGGGGGGAAGGGGAGTGAGCAGTTCTTC	CASSQHSGGKGSEQFF
TRBV9	TRBJ2-3	TRBD2	TGTGCCAGCAGCGTGCGGGGGTGGACAGATACGCAGTATTTT	CASSVRGWTDTQYF
TRBV7-2	TRBJ1-2	-	TGTGCCAGCAGCTTAAACCAGGCAGGGGGCTACACCTTC	CASSLNQAGGYTF
TRBV5-1	TRBJ2-7	TRBD1	TGCGCCAGCAGCGGGACGGGACAGAGCTCCTACGAGCAGTACTTC	CASSGTGQSSYEQYF
TRBV7-2	TRBJ2-3	-	TGTGCCAGCAGCACAGGCAGCTATAGTACAGATACGCAGTATTTT	CASSTGSYSTDTQYF
TRBV19	TRBJ2-7	TRBD2	TGTGCCAGTAGTAACGCGGGAGGGCCCTACGAGCAGTACTTC	CASSNAGGPYEQYF
TRBV4-3	TRBJ1-3	-	TGCGCCAGCAGTCAGAAACACTCTGGAAACACCATATATTTT	CASSQKHSGNTIYF
TRBV28	TRBJ1-5	-	TGTGCCAGCAGTTTAGGAGGGCTGAATCAGCCCCAGCATTTT	CASSLGGLNQPQHF